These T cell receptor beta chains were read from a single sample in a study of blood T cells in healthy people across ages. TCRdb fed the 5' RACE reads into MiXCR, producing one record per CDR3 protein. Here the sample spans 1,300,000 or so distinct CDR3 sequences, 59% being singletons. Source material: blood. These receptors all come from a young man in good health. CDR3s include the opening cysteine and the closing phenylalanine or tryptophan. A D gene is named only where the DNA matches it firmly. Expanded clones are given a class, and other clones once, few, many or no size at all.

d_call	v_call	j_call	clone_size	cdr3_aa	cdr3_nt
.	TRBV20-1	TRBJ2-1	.	CSARSTTEQFF	TGCAGTGCTAGATCTACGACTGAGCAGTTCTTC
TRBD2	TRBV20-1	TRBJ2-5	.	CSARDVRGTIQETQYF	TGCAGTGCTAGAGATGTGCGGGGGACTATCCAAGAGACCCAGTACTTC
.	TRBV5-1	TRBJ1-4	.	CASSTLGGEKLFF	TGCGCCAGCAGTACACTGGGAGGGGAAAAACTGTTTTTT
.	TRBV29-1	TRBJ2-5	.	CSVEVQGRPQETQYF	TGCAGCGTTGAAGTCCAGGGAAGACCGCAAGAGACCCAGTACTTC
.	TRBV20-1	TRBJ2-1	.	CSARGTKTYNEQFF	TGCAGTGCTAGAGGAACGAAAACTTACAATGAGCAGTTCTTC
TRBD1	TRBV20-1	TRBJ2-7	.	CSARPLWTGKGYEQYF	TGCAGTGCTAGGCCCTTATGGACAGGGAAAGGCTACGAGCAGTACTTC
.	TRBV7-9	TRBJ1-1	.	CASRWSTEAFF	TGTGCCAGCAGATGGAGCACTGAAGCTTTCTTT
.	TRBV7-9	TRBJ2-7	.	CASSLVVGSPSYEQYF	TGTGCCAGCAGCTTAGTTGTGGGGTCTCCCTCCTACGAGCAGTACTTC
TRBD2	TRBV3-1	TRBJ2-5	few	CASVLAGSETQYF	TGTGCCAGCGTCCTAGCGGGATCGGAGACCCAGTACTTC
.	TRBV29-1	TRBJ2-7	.	CSVLRGNEQYF	TGCAGCGTTCTCAGGGGTAACGAGCAGTACTTC
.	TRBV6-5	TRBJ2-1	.	CASSYPGMGNEQFF	TGTGCCAGCAGTTACCCAGGGATGGGCAATGAGCAGTTCTTC
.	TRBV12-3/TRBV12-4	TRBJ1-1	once	CASSLIQVGEDTEAFF	TGTGCCAGCAGTTTAATACAGGTGGGAGAGGACACTGAAGCTTTCTTT
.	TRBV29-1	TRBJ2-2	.	CSVGVVDTGELFF	TGCAGCGTTGGAGTGGTTGACACCGGGGAGCTGTTTTTT
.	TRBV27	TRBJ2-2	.	CASSPNPNTGELFF	TGTGCCAGCAGTCCTAACCCGAACACCGGGGAGCTGTTTTTT
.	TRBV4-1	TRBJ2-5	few	CASSQSQVETQYF	TGCGCCAGCAGCCAATCACAGGTGGAGACCCAGTACTTC
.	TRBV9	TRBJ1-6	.	CASSPHSAGNSPLHF	TGTGCCAGCAGCCCCCACTCGGCGGGTAATTCACCCCTCCACTTT
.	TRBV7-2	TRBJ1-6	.	CASSLVGADYNSPLHF	TGTGCCAGCAGCTTAGTTGGGGCAGATTATAATTCACCCCTCCACTTT
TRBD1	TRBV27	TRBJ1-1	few	CASRTGQVTEAFF	TGTGCCAGCAGGACGGGACAGGTTACTGAAGCTTTCTTT
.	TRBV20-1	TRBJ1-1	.	CSARVVREAFF	TGCAGTGCTAGAGTCGTCCGTGAAGCTTTCTTT
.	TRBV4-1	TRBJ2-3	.	CASSQVFPGAIVTDTQYF	TGCGCCAGCAGCCAAGTTTTTCCGGGGGCGATTGTAACAGATACGCAGTATTTT
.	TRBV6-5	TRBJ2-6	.	CASSYAGTGANVLTF	TGTGCCAGCAGTTATGCAGGGACTGGGGCCAACGTCCTGACTTTC
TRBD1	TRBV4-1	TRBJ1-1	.	CASSTGTGITEAFF	TGCGCCAGCAGCACAGGGACAGGGATTACTGAAGCTTTCTTT
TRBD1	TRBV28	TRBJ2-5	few	CASSSAGTEETQYF	TGTGCCAGCAGTTCCGCCGGGACAGAAGAGACCCAGTACTTC
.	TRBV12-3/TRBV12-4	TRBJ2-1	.	CATMGRNEQFF	TGTGCCACGATGGGACGGAATGAGCAGTTCTTC
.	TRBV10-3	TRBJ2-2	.	CATGVFTGELFF	TGTGCCACGGGGGTTTTCACCGGGGAGCTGTTTTTT
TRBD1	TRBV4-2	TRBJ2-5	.	CASSPRTGYEETQYF	TGTGCCAGCAGCCCCCGGACAGGGTACGAAGAGACCCAGTACTTC
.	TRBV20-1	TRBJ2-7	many	CSARGQDYEQYF	TGCAGTGCTAGGGGGCAGGACTACGAGCAGTACTTC
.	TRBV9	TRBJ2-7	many	CASSVEGRTYEQYF	TGTGCCAGCAGCGTAGAGGGACGCACCTACGAGCAGTACTTC
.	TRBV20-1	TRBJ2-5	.	CSAGPDAEETQYF	TGCAGTGCAGGCCCTGATGCCGAAGAGACCCAGTACTTC
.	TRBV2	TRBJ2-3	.	CAGLSRGHRTDTQYF	TGTGCCGGCCTAAGTAGGGGCCACCGCACAGATACGCAGTATTTT
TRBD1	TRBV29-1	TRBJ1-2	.	CSAPTGWDYTF	TGCAGCGCCCCGACAGGGTGGGACTACACCTTC
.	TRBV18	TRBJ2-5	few	CASSPGTPKETQYF	TGTGCCAGCTCCCCCGGGACACCTAAAGAGACCCAGTACTTC
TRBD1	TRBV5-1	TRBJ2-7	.	CASSSQQGATYEQYF	TGCGCCAGCAGCTCGCAACAGGGGGCAACGTACGAGCAGTACTTC
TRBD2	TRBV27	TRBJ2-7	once	CASSSSLAGGTYEQYF	TGTGCCAGCAGTTCGTCCTTAGCGGGGGGGACCTACGAGCAGTACTTC
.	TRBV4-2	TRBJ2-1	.	CASSQVGHVSEQFF	TGTGCCAGCAGCCAAGTGGGGCATGTTAGTGAGCAGTTCTTC
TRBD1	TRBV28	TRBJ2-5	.	CASRDRVLGTQYF	TGTGCCAGCAGGGACAGGGTTTTGGGGACCCAGTACTTC
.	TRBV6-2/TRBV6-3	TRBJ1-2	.	CASSQPSPDSNYGYTF	TGTGCCAGCAGCCAACCTTCCCCGGACAGTAACTATGGCTACACCTTC
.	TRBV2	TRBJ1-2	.	CASNEIGGRSCYTF	TGTGCCAGCAATGAGATAGGGGGAAGAAGTTGCTACACCTTC
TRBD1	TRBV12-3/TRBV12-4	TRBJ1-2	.	CASSFGLTGGVRHGYTF	TGTGCCAGCAGTTTCGGACTGACAGGGGGCGTTCGACATGGCTACACCTTC
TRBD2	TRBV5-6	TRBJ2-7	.	CASSVTSGRFNEQYF	TGTGCCAGCAGCGTGACTAGCGGGAGGTTCAACGAGCAGTACTTC
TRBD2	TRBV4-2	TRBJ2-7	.	CASSQAGGGRNSYEQYF	TGTGCCAGCAGCCAAGCGGGCGGCGGGAGAAACTCCTACGAGCAGTACTTC
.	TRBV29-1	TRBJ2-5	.	CSVEERVGRYGETQYF	TGCAGCGTTGAAGAGCGCGTCGGACGTTACGGCGAGACCCAGTACTTC
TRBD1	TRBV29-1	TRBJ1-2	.	CSVEGQGSNYGYTF	TGCAGCGTTGAAGGACAGGGATCTAACTATGGCTACACCTTC
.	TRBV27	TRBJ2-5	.	CASSFWAGQETQYF	TGTGCCAGCAGTTTTTGGGCAGGGCAAGAGACCCAGTACTTC
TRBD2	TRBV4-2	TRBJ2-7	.	CASSPSGLAGGLYEQYF	TGTGCCAGCAGCCCTTCTGGGCTAGCGGGGGGGCTTTACGAGCAGTACTTC
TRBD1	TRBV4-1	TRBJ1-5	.	CASSRTGVQPQHF	TGCGCCAGCTCCCGGACAGGGGTGCAGCCCCAGCATTTT
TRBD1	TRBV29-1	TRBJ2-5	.	CSAKDRPGETQYF	TGCAGCGCTAAGGACAGGCCAGGGGAGACCCAGTACTTC
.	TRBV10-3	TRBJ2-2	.	CAIRQSLVGELFF	TGTGCCATTCGACAGTCCCTTGTCGGGGAGCTGTTTTTT
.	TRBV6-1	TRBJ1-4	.	CATTIRFGPGPSNEKLFF	TGTGCCACCACGATTCGATTCGGGCCGGGACCCTCTAATGAAAAACTGTTTTTT
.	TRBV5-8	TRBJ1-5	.	CASSLALGSQHF	TGTGCCAGCAGCTTGGCCCTGGGTTCCCAGCATTTT
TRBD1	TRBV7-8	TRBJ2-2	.	CASSLKGGQGGELFF	TGTGCCAGCAGCTTAAAAGGGGGCCAGGGCGGGGAGCTGTTTTTT
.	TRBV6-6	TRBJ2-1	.	CASSYSVLYNEQFF	TGTGCCAGCAGTTACTCCGTTCTATACAATGAGCAGTTCTTC
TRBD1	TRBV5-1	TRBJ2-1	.	CASSPGTGVRDEQFF	TGCGCCAGCAGCCCCGGGACAGGGGTTAGGGATGAGCAGTTCTTC
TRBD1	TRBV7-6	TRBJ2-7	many	CASSPQGDEQYF	TGTGCCAGCAGTCCACAGGGGGATGAGCAGTACTTC
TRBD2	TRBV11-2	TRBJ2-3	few	CASRRPGLGPSSGGYTQYF	TGTGCCAGCAGACGCCCAGGCTTGGGGCCTTCTAGCGGGGGCTATACGCAGTATTTT
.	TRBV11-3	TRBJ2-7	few	CASSLDYGNSYEQYF	TGTGCCAGCAGCTTAGATTACGGAAACTCCTACGAGCAGTACTTC
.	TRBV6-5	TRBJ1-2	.	CASSRAPYNYGYTF	TGTGCCAGCAGTCGGGCCCCCTACAACTATGGCTACACCTTC
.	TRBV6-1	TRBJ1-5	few	CASKEGYGGNQPQHF	TGTGCCAGCAAAGAGGGTTACGGGGGAAATCAGCCCCAGCATTTT
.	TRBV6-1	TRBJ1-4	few	CASSEPRGRTEKLFF	TGTGCCAGCAGTGAACCCCGGGGGAGGACTGAAAAACTGTTTTTT
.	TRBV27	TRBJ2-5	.	CASGPFGVQETQYF	TGTGCCAGCGGCCCCTTTGGGGTTCAAGAGACCCAGTACTTC